The 20 T cell receptor beta chains given below trace back to one sample, sequenced in a study of patients and donors after allogeneic stem cell transplantation. TCRdb called the RT-PCR reads again in MiXCR, with one record for every CDR3 protein. The table includes roughly 250,000 distinct CDR3 sequences, less than 15% detected once. Material: blood, either unsorted or a sorted T cell fraction (not recorded which). The receptors here all came from a human donor who was either an allogeneic HSCT recipient or a stem cell or donor lymphocyte infusion donor (not recorded which). It is not recorded whose cells these are; they may come from a transplant donor.

This sequence joins TRBV7-2 and TRBJ2-3; D gene ambiguous. The CDR3 has 12 amino acids. V was shortened by 8 bases and J by 3 bases, with 9 bases between the two germline ends. CDR1 SGHTA and CDR2 FQGNSA come from the germline V gene. This chain's CDR3 is CASRLQTDTQYF. CDR3 sequence (DNA): TGTGCCAGCCGCCTTCAGACAGATACGCAGTATTTT.

This sequence joins TRBV5-4 and TRBJ2-3; TRBD1 is a possible D gene (6 bases). Trimming stripped 4 bases from V and 4 bases from J, with 13 bases between. The CDR3 length is 14 residues. CDR1 is SGHNT, CDR2 YYREEE, per germline (reference sequence). DNA for the CDR3: TGTGCCAGCAGCCAGACAGGTATCGCAGATACGCAGTATTTT. Translating it yields CASSQTGIADTQYF.

The chain carries TRBV7-2 and TRBJ2-3; weak D call: TRBD2 (5 bases). V was clipped by 5 bases and J by 0 bases, with 12 bases between them. The CDR3 is 15 residues long. The germline gives CDR1 SGHTA, CDR2 FQGNSA. CDR3 region: CASSNGLTSTDTQYF. For the CDR3, the DNA is TGTGCCAGCAGCAACGGACTCACTAGCACAGATACGCAGTATTTT.

This clonotype occurred many times. The rearrangement joins TRBV6-1 to TRBJ1-3, with D possibly TRBD1 on 5 matching bases. CDR3 length: 15 amino acids. The V gene lost 5 bases and the J gene lost 8 bases, with 19 bases spanning the gap. Germline assignment: CDR1 MNHNS and CDR2 SASEGT. Here the CDR3 DNA reads TGTGCCAGCAGTCCTACGCCGACAGTCGGGGACACCATATATTTT. The encoded protein is CASSPTPTVGDTIYF.

The chain joins TRBV11-2 to TRBJ2-1; tentative D call: TRBD2 (6 bases). V was trimmed by 1 base and J by 0 bases, leaving 13 bases between them. The CDR3 is 17 residues long. Germline CDR1 and CDR2: SGHAT and FQNNGV. The CDR3 region has the DNA TGTGCCAGCAGCTTAGTATCGGGAGTAGCCTCCTACAATGAGCAGTTCTTC. Its protein product is CASSLVSGVASYNEQFF.

The sample holds many counts of this clonotype. This chain connects TRBV29-1 to TRBJ2-3; TRBD1 or TRBD2 may be the D gene (5 bases each). The CDR3 has 15 amino acids. The V end lost 4 bases, the J end lost 3 bases, and 17 bases lay between the germline ends. CDR1 and CDR2 from the germline V gene are SQVTM and ANQGSEA. The CDR3 is CSVGLRDPATDTQYF. The CDR3 coding sequence is TGCAGCGTTGGCCTCCGGGACCCCGCGACAGATACGCAGTATTTT.

This clonotype was picked up a small number of times. The rearrangement links TRBV20-1 to TRBJ2-1, with 8 bases identical to TRBD2. The V gene's germline CDR1 is DFQATT and CDR2 SNEGSKA (reference sequence). V gave up 5 bases and J gave up 7 bases; unmatched junction bases: 13. This CDR3 has 15 residues. The CDR3 bases are TGCAGTGCTGGCGGCCCGGGGGGGCGTTGGAATGAGCAGTTCTTC. Amino acids: CSAGGPGGRWNEQFF.

This clonotype was counted at least ten times. V usage is TRBV7-2 and J usage is TRBJ2-1; possible D gene TRBD2, 6 bases. V shed 0 bases and J shed 7 bases, with 13 bases lying between them. This CDR3 comprises 15 residues. Germline values: CDR1 SGHTA, CDR2 FQGNSA. Written as DNA, the CDR3 is TGTGCCAGCAGCTTAGCGCTTGAGCGGGTTAATGAGCAGTTCTTC. This sequence encodes CASSLALERVNEQFF.

This clonotype has ten or more counts. J is TRBJ2-5 and V is TRBV2, with 12 bases aligning to TRBD2. The CDR3 extends over 17 amino acids. Per germline, CDR1 SNHLY and CDR2 FYNNEI. The J segment lost 0 bases and the V segment lost 2 bases, leaving 4 bases of the junction unmatched. In DNA form, the CDR3 reads TGTGCCAGCAGTGAACGGGGGACTAGCGGGTACCAAGAGACCCAGTACTTC. Its protein product is CASSERGTSGYQETQYF. Full variable domain (rest looked up from reference TRBV2 and TRBJ2-5): EPEVTQTPSHQVTQMGQEVILRCVPISNHLYFYWYRQILGQKVEFLVSFYNNEISEKSEIFDDQFSVERPDGSNFTLKIRSTKLEDSAMYFCASSERGTSGYQETQYFGPGTRLLVL.

This clonotype has a count of ten or more. The chain couples TRBV20-1 to TRBJ1-2; D is undetermined. Between the trimmed V and J ends, which lost 6 bases and 4 bases, there was a span of 18 bases. This CDR3 is built from 14 residues. Germline CDR1 is DFQATT and CDR2 is SNEGSKA (reference sequence). The CDR3, as DNA: TGCAGTGCCACCTTGGAGGGCGTTAGCTATGGCTACACCTTC. Translation gives CSATLEGVSYGYTF.

This clonotype appeared a few times. One base away lies a much larger clone, so this may be a sequencing read error. Lacking the conserved final phenylalanine or tryptophan, this CDR3 likely reflects a read error. The V call is TRBV18, the J call TRBJ2-3; D may be TRBD2 (5 bases). Trimming took off 1 base at V and 0 bases at J, with 8 bases between the two ends. CDR1 KGHSH and CDR2 LQKENI come from the germline V gene. The CDR3 consists of 15 residues. The CDR3 region has the DNA TGTGCCAGCTCACCACTTGGCGGGAGCACAGATACGCAGTATCTT. Encoded protein: CASSPLGGSTDTQYL.

V is TRBV6-5 and J is TRBJ1-1; D perhaps matches TRBD1 (6 bases). Trimming removed 0 bases at V and 7 bases at J, with 12 bases between. CDR3 length: 14 amino acids. Germline assignment: CDR1 MNHEY and CDR2 SVGAGI. Here the CDR3 DNA reads TGTGCCAGCAGTTACTCTGCGGGGGGCCTTGAAGCTTTCTTT. It translates to CASSYSAGGLEAFF.

This clonotype was picked up many times. The J gene is TRBJ1-2, the V gene TRBV6-6; TRBD1 agrees at 8 bases. CDR3 size: 12 residues. CDR1 and CDR2 (germline): MNHNY, SVGAGI (reference sequence). V shed 8 bases and J 7 bases; nucleotides not matched to a gene: 6. DNA of the CDR3: TGTGCCAGCCGATCGGACAGGGCTGGCTACACCTTC. Translation: CASRSDRAGYTF.

The chain combines TRBV7-2 with TRBJ1-1; the D is unclear. Germline CDR1 is SGHTA and CDR2 is FQGNSA. The CDR3 length is 12 residues. V dropped 5 bases and J dropped 4 bases, with 8 bases sitting between them. The CDR3: CASSPRRTEAFF. The CDR3, as DNA: TGTGCCAGCAGCCCGCGACGCACTGAAGCTTTCTTT. Based on the CDR3 plus reference TRBV7-2 and TRBJ1-1, the full variable domain is GAGVSQSPSNKVTEKGKDVELRCDPISGHTALYWYRQSLGQGLEFLIYFQGNSAPDKSGLPSDRFSAERTGGSVSTLTIQRTQQEDSAVYLCASSPRRTEAFFGQGTRLTVV.

This clonotype was counted between two and nine times. This chain connects TRBV7-3 to TRBJ2-1, with TRBD1 as a possible D gene (6 bases). Trimming left V 2 bases short and J 9 bases short, with 14 bases between. This CDR3 comprises 14 residues. Germline assignment: CDR1 SGHTA and CDR2 FQGTGA. The CDR3 here is CASSLRPGVGEQFF. The CDR3 coding sequence is TGTGCCAGCAGCTTACGTCCAGGGGTGGGTGAGCAGTTCTTC.

The chain uses TRBV18 and TRBJ2-7, with TRBD1 matching 7 bases. CDR1 and CDR2 from the germline V gene are KGHSH and LQKENI. Trimming cost V 3 bases and J 4 bases; bases outside gene matches: 9. The CDR3 runs 15 residues. CDR3 sequence reads: CASSPGTVVPYEQYF. CDR3 DNA sequence: TGTGCCAGCTCACCCGGGACAGTGGTTCCTTACGAGCAGTACTTC.

This clonotype was seen ten or more times. The genes are TRBV7-8 and TRBJ2-2; the D is unclear. Germline lookup yields CDR1 SGHVS and CDR2 FQNEAQ. The CDR3 totals 14 residues. V lost 1 base to trimming and J lost 5 bases, with 8 bases between them. The CDR3 DNA reads TGTGCCAGCAGCTTAGGACTGAGGACCGGGGAGCTGTTTTTT. It codes for CASSLGLRTGELFF.

V usage is TRBV24-1 and J usage is TRBJ2-5; the match to TRBD1 covers 7 bases. The length of the CDR3 is 15 residues. After removal of 3 bases from V and 5 bases from J, the junction contained 8 bases not matched to a gene. Looked up from germline, CDR1 is KGHDR and CDR2 is SFDVKD. Here the CDR3 DNA reads TGTGCCACCAGTGATCCGGGACAGATGGAGGAGACCCAGTACTTC. Its translation is CATSDPGQMEETQYF.

This clonotype has just a few counts. The genes are TRBV9 and TRBJ1-5; D unresolved. The CDR3 consists of 15 residues. The germline V gene encodes CDR1 SGDLS and CDR2 YYNGEE. With 4 bases removed from V and 9 bases from J, the gap between germline ends came to 20 bases. As DNA, the CDR3 is TGTGCCAGCAGCACACTGGACGGGGATCGATGGCCCCAGCATTTT. Protein: CASSTLDGDRWPQHF.

This clonotype was seen many times. The J gene is TRBJ2-5, the V gene TRBV12-3 or TRBV12-4; 11 nucleotides align to TRBD2. V shed 6 bases, J shed 4 bases, and the junction held 4 bases outside the gene matches. CDR3 length: 14 amino acids. CDR3 amino acids: CASRPGLAGETQYF. The CDR3 region has the DNA TGTGCCAGCAGGCCAGGACTAGCGGGAGAGACCCAGTACTTC.